This TCR beta chain was sequenced during a study of siplizumab effects on memory and regulatory T cells. General study results and limits: Proliferating Tregs' suppressive function in siplizumab cultures went unconfirmed. Poor capture below about 10^-5 frequency left most alloreactive clones unmapped to unstimulated subsets. In unstimulated cells, naive T cells appeared more diverse than memory T cells and seemed major alloresponse contributors.

With regard to this clone: What it binds is not known.

Germline V gene lookup returns CDR1 MNHEY and CDR2 SVGAGI. The ends were cut back, 2 bases at V and 5 bases at J, with 6 bases in the middle. CDR3 length equals 13 residues. Per-sample assaying covered 95,000 to 100,000 TCR templates. TCRdb keeps only in-frame clones here, not all; method: immunoSEQ multiplex PCR. The sample shows 100,000 or so clones, approximately 91% of them seen only once. This sequence joins TRBV6-5 and TRBJ2-2; D uncertain. The sequence was obtained from a human donor in good health. The sequencing input was non-Treg CD4+ T cells sorted from blood. The DNA for the CDR3 is TGTGCCAGCAGTTACCCCCTTACCGGGGAGCTGTTTTTT. Translated: CASSYPLTGELFF.